The TCR beta chain described here comes from a study of cytomegalovirus exposure and HLA in healthy donors. The overall study: Across 350 to 400 genotyped donors, more than 75% landed in the Caucasian-associated ancestry cluster. Study conclusions and caveats: TCR beta chain V- and J-gene trimming was linked, in a later analysis, to a missense variant in DCLRE1C. Among TCR beta chains, those listed as cytomegalovirus-associated numbered around 180.

Donors consisted of healthy bone marrow donors. Trimming cost V 1 base and J 0 bases, with 7 bases left between them. CDR3 length: 15 amino acids. Germline CDR1 SGHVS, CDR2 FQNEAQ. Both 60 Vbeta primers and 13 Jbeta primers went into the PCR. Assay: immunoSEQ multiplex PCR; the TCRdb copy retains only in-frame clones and omits some. The table records around 90,000 clones, roughly 79% of them present only once. A note on this clone: The antigen is unknown.

The clonotype comes from a man aged 25-45 years in good health and CMV-seronegative. The sample was PBMCs. V usage is TRBV7-8 and J usage is TRBJ1-3; D not certain. The CDR3 is CASSLVSGSGNTIYF. The CDR3 DNA sequence: TGTGCCAGCAGCTTAGTGAGCGGCTCTGGAAACACCATATATTTT.